Each of the 20 T cell receptor beta chains below was sequenced from the same sample in a study of blood T cell repertoires in COVID-19. Measured with immunoSEQ multiplex PCR; TCRdb has only the in-frame clones, and not every one. This table holds 43,000 or so clones, roughly 89% found once. The specimen sequenced was peripheral blood. The origin of the receptors is a man in his sixties with active COVID-19.

The V and J genes are TRBV5-5 and TRBJ2-7; 11 positions match TRBD2. This CDR3 is built from 15 residues. J gave up 6 bases and V 4 bases, and 9 bases lay outside the gene matches. Per the germline V gene, CDR1 is SGHKS and CDR2 is YYEKEE (reference sequence). The CDR3 DNA is TGTGCCAGCAGCCCCCCTCTAGCGGGAGGAGGCGAGCAGTACTTC. Translation gives CASSPPLAGGGEQYF.

CDR3 region: CAISDRVRGRSDTQYF. The CDR3 DNA reads as TGTGCCATCAGTGACCGGGTCAGGGGGCGGTCAGATACGCAGTATTTT. V gene TRBV10-3 combines with J gene TRBJ2-3, with 8 bases lining up with TRBD1. V gave up 3 bases and J gave up 4 bases; unmatched junction bases: 9. This CDR3 is 16 amino acids long. CDR1 and CDR2 (germline): ENHRY, SYGVKD.

This chain connects TRBV18 to TRBJ2-7, with TRBD1 matching 10 bases. CDR1 and CDR2 from the germline V gene are KGHSH and LQKENI. The CDR3 is 14 residues long. V lost 8 bases to trimming and J lost 4 bases; unmatched junction nucleotides: 8. The CDR3 DNA reads as TGTGCCAGCGCCCCCGGGACAGGGGTATACGAGCAGTACTTC. Protein sequence: CASAPGTGVYEQYF.

CDR3 sequence (DNA): TGCAGCGCCCAAGGGGGTAAGGATCAGCCCCAGCATTTT. Translation gives CSAQGGKDQPQHF. The chain uses TRBV29-1 and TRBJ1-5, with TRBD1 as a possible D gene (6 bases). Germline loops: CDR1 SQVTM, CDR2 ANQGSEA. The CDR3 has 13 amino acids. V shed 7 bases and J shed 5 bases, with 15 bases lying between them.

The chain couples TRBV4-3 to TRBJ2-5; the match to TRBD2 covers 13 bases. Unmatched junction bases numbered 2, after V lost 2 bases and J lost 5 bases. The CDR3 runs to 15 residues. Germline V lookup: CDR1 LGHNA, CDR2 YSLEER. The CDR3 coding sequence is TGCGCCAGCAGCCAATCGGGACTAGCGGGGGAGACCCAGTACTTC. It translates to CASSQSGLAGETQYF.

The CDR3 bases are TGTGCCAGCAGCTTGGCCCTGGCATCCTCCTACAATGAGCAGTTCTTC. Translated: CASSLALASSYNEQFF. The rearrangement uses TRBV5-4 and TRBJ2-1; D is unresolved. The CDR3 has 16 residues. Deletions cut 0 bases from V and 0 bases from J, with 10 bases between. Germline CDR1 SGHNT, CDR2 YYREEE (reference sequence).

This clone was observed a single time. The chain carries TRBV5-1 and TRBJ2-2; 8 nucleotides line up with TRBD1. Germline V lookup: CDR1 SGHRS, CDR2 YFSETQ. Trimming took 6 bases from V and 0 from J; bases not matched to a gene: 10. CDR3 length: 17 residues. DNA for the CDR3: TGCGCCAGCAACCCAACCCCGGGACAGGCGAACACCGGGGAGCTGTTTTTT. It specifies CASNPTPGQANTGELFF.

The chain is built from TRBV19 and TRBJ2-1; tentative D call: TRBD1 (6 bases). V gave up 6 bases and J gave up 9 bases, with 21 bases separating them. Germline lookup yields CDR1 LNHDA and CDR2 SQIVND (reference sequence). The CDR3 is 15 amino acids. The chain's CDR3 is CASSTLIGGGTEQFF. Here the CDR3 DNA reads TGTGCCAGTAGCACCCTCATTGGGGGCGGAACTGAGCAGTTCTTC.

The chain couples TRBV9 to TRBJ2-7; a possible D gene is TRBD2 (5 bases). Germline CDR1 SGDLS, CDR2 YYNGEE. This CDR3 comprises 12 residues. V dropped 8 bases and J dropped 3 bases, with 12 bases sitting between them. CDR3 DNA sequence: TGTGCCAGTGGACCCGGGAACTACGAGCAGTACTTC. Its protein product is CASGPGNYEQYF.

This clone was counted a few times. CDR3 nucleotides: TGTGCCAGCAGCCTTGGAAACGCCGGGGACTATGGCTACACCTTC. This codes for CASSLGNAGDYGYTF. J is TRBJ1-2 and V is TRBV5-4; D is undetermined. The CDR3 extends over 15 amino acids. V was clipped by 4 bases and J by 3 bases, with 16 bases between them. CDR1 and CDR2 from the germline V gene are SGHNT and YYREEE (reference sequence).

The rearrangement uses TRBV30 and TRBJ2-5; D possibly corresponds to TRBD2 (6 bases). Trimming left V 3 bases short and J 1 base short, with 12 bases between. CDR3 size: 14 residues. Per germline, CDR1 GTSNPN and CDR2 SVGIG (reference sequence). The CDR3 nucleotides are TGTGCCTGGAGCATAGCGGAGGTCCAAGAGACCCAGTACTTC. This codes for CAWSIAEVQETQYF. Supplemented by reference TRBV30 and TRBJ2-5, the full variable domain reads SQTIHQWPATLVQPVGSPLSLECTVEGTSNPNLYWYRQAAGRGLQLLFYSVGIGQISSEVPQNLSASRPQDRQFILSSKKLLLSDSGFYLCAWSIAEVQETQYFGPGTRLLVL.

The V gene is TRBV5-4, the J gene TRBJ2-2, with D possibly TRBD2 on 5 matching bases. Deletions cut 3 bases from V and 7 bases from J, with 13 bases between. Germline CDR1 and CDR2: SGHNT and YYREEE (reference sequence). This CDR3 has 14 amino acids. For the CDR3, the DNA is TGTGCCAGCAGCTCTGGACGCGAGGGCGGGGAGCTGTTTTTT. This sequence encodes CASSSGREGGELFF.

This rearrangement joins TRBV7-2 to TRBJ2-2; D not resolved. CDR1 SGHTA and CDR2 FQGNSA come from the germline V gene. V was clipped by 8 bases and J by 3 bases, with 16 bases between them. CDR3 length: 15 residues. The CDR3 nucleotides are TGTGCCAGCGGTGGCTCAGGAAGGTACACCGGGGAGCTGTTTTTT. Translation gives CASGGSGRYTGELFF.

The chain recombines TRBV28 with TRBJ2-7, with a weak D call TRBD1 (5 bases). Trimming removed 1 base from V and 7 bases from J, with 11 bases in between. Germline V gene data show CDR1 as MDHEN and CDR2 as SYDVKM. The CDR3 loop spans 13 amino acids. This CDR3 reads CASSLLTSGEQYF. The CDR3 DNA reads as TGTGCCAGCAGTTTATTAACTTCAGGGGAGCAGTACTTC.

This clone was seen once. This rearrangement joins TRBV5-1 to TRBJ2-2; D gene unclear. The CDR3 has 15 amino acids. The germline gives CDR1 SGHRS, CDR2 YFSETQ. Deletions cut 5 bases from V and 1 base from J, with 12 bases between. Here the CDR3 reads CASRASGGNTGELFF. CDR3 DNA: TGCGCCAGCAGGGCCTCGGGTGGGAACACCGGGGAGCTGTTTTTT.

In its sample, this clone was seen once. The genes are TRBV3-1 (or the pseudogene TRBV3-2) and TRBJ1-1; possibly TRBD1 for D (5 bases). The germline gives CDR1 LGHDT, CDR2 YNNKEL (reference sequence). Trimming took 1 base from V and 5 from J, leaving 8 bases between them. The CDR3 is 13 amino acids. The CDR3 here is CASSQGRGTEAFF. CDR3 nucleotide sequence: TGTGCCAGCAGCCAAGGGAGGGGTACTGAAGCTTTCTTT.

The V and J genes are TRBV7-9 and TRBJ2-5; 7 positions agree with TRBD1. V lost 6 bases, J lost 4 bases, and 8 bases stayed unmatched. The CDR3 runs 14 residues. Germline V lookup: CDR1 SEHNR, CDR2 FQNEAQ (reference sequence). CDR3 protein: CASSQTGSRETQYF. In DNA form, the CDR3 reads TGTGCCAGCAGTCAGACAGGGTCGCGAGAGACCCAGTACTTC.

This clone has a handful of counts. The rearrangement links TRBV28 to TRBJ2-7, with unresolved D. Per the germline V gene, CDR1 is MDHEN and CDR2 is SYDVKM. The CDR3 loop spans 15 amino acids. Between the trimmed V and J ends, which lost 5 bases and 2 bases, there was a span of 16 bases. The CDR3 spells CASSPPGSSPYEQYF. CDR3 bases: TGTGCCAGCAGTCCCCCTGGCTCTTCCCCCTACGAGCAGTACTTC.

The rearrangement joins TRBV3-1 (or the pseudogene TRBV3-2) to TRBJ1-5, with 11 nucleotides matching TRBD1. J gave up 6 bases and V 5 bases, and 6 bases lay outside the gene matches. This CDR3 spans 15 amino acids. Germline V gives CDR1 LGHDT, CDR2 YNNKEL (reference sequence). The CDR3 region has the DNA TGTGCCAGCAGCGCGGGACAGGGGGGCAGTCAGCCCCAGCATTTT. This codes for CASSAGQGGSQPQHF.

V is TRBV28 and J is TRBJ2-2; 7 bases fit TRBD1. This CDR3 spans 15 amino acids. The ends lost 5 bases at V and 4 bases at J; junction bases unmatched: 7. Per germline, CDR1 MDHEN and CDR2 SYDVKM. The CDR3 nucleotides read TGTGCCAGCAGTAGCCGTGACAGGGCCACCGGGGAGCTGTTTTTT. This encodes CASSSRDRATGELFF.